The sequence of this T cell receptor beta chain was determined in a study of blood T cell repertoires in COVID-19. Overall study context: T cells, B-cell-depleted T cells, or PBMCs provided the cDNA or gDNA that served as material.

Trimming left V 0 bases short and J 2 bases short, with 4 bases between. CDR1 and CDR2 from the germline V gene are SGHTA and FQGNSA. CDR3 length: 14 amino acids. In the authors' workflow: Nucleated cell number was recorded as an estimate derived from reference gene primer amplification. Generated by immunoSEQ multiplex PCR, the TCRdb table keeps only in-frame clones and is missing some. The DNA gave D and trimming, while V, J and clone size come from that table. Counted here are about 88,000 clones, about 85% occurring once; the ten biggest clones make up around 13%. This TCR was sampled from a woman aged 70-85 years with acute or convalescent COVID-19. The chain couples TRBV7-2 to TRBJ2-2, with D hard to call. Material for sequencing was peripheral blood. CDR3 sequence: CASSLARNTGELFF. The DNA of the CDR3 is TGTGCCAGCAGCTTAGCTAGAAACACCGGGGAGCTGTTTTTT.